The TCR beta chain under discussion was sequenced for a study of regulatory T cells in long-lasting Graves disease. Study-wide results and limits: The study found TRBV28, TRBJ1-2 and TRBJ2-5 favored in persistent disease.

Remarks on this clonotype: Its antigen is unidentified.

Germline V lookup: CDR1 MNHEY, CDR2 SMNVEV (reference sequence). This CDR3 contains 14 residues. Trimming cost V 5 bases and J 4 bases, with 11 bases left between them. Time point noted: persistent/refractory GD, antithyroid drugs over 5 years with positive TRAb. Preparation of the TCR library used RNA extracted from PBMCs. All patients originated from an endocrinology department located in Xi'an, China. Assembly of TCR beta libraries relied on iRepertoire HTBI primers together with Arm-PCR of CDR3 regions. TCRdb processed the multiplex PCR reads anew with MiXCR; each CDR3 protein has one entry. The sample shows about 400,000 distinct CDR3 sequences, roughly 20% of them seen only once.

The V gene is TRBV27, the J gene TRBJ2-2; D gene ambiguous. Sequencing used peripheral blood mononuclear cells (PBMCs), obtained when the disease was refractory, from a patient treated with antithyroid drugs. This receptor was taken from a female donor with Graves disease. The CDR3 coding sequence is TGTGCCAGCAGTGAAATCCAGGTCACCGGGGAGCTGTTTTTT. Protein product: CASSEIQVTGELFF.